This is a list of T cell receptor beta chains from one sample in a study of cytomegalovirus exposure and HLA in healthy donors. Sequencing used immunoSEQ multiplex PCR; TCRdb keeps in-frame clones, though not all of them. The sample lists 100,000 to 150,000 clones; 77% were seen once. Sequencing was carried out using PBMCs. The receptors shown here come from a woman between 40 and 50 years old in good health and CMV-seropositive. CDR3s include the opening cysteine and the closing phenylalanine or tryptophan. The D gene is left open where the match is weak. Rows may omit the clone size; those that give it use once, few, many or a size class.

clone size: -; V gene: TRBV5-1; J gene: TRBJ1-6; D gene: -; CDR3 protein: CASSLDRGRNSPLHF; CDR3 DNA: TGCGCCAGCAGCTTGGATAGGGGTAGAAATTCACCCCTCCACTTT
clone size: -; V gene: TRBV27; J gene: TRBJ1-2; D gene: -; CDR3 protein: CASSLSGRWGYTF; CDR3 DNA: TGTGCCAGCAGTTTATCGGGCCGGTGGGGCTACACCTTC
clone size: -; V gene: TRBV4-2; J gene: TRBJ1-1; D gene: TRBD1; CDR3 protein: CASSQYGTGTTTEAFF; CDR3 DNA: TGTGCCAGCAGCCAATACGGGACAGGGACGACCACTGAAGCTTTCTTT
clone size: -; V gene: TRBV6-4; J gene: TRBJ2-3; D gene: TRBD2; CDR3 protein: CASDPGLAKKDTQYF; CDR3 DNA: TGTGCCAGTGACCCGGGACTAGCGAAGAAAGATACGCAGTATTTT
clone size: once; V gene: TRBV19; J gene: TRBJ1-5; D gene: -; CDR3 protein: CASSIFGSNQPQHF; CDR3 DNA: TGTGCCAGTAGTATTTTCGGGAGCAATCAGCCCCAGCATTTT
clone size: few; V gene: TRBV28; J gene: TRBJ2-2; D gene: -; CDR3 protein: CASSSRDSWNTGELFF; CDR3 DNA: TGTGCCAGCAGTTCCCGGGACTCGTGGAACACCGGGGAGCTGTTTTTT
clone size: -; V gene: TRBV19; J gene: TRBJ2-5; D gene: -; CDR3 protein: CASRLTGSQETQYF; CDR3 DNA: TGTGCCAGTAGACTTACAGGTTCCCAAGAGACCCAGTACTTC
clone size: -; V gene: TRBV1; J gene: TRBJ2-7; D gene: -; CDR3 protein: CTSSQDQRTGAYYEQYF; CDR3 DNA: TGCACCAGCAGCCAAGATCAGAGGACAGGGGCCTACTACGAGCAGTACTTC
clone size: -; V gene: TRBV2; J gene: TRBJ1-5; D gene: TRBD1; CDR3 protein: CASTHGGQNQPQHF; CDR3 DNA: TGTGCCAGCACTCATGGGGGACAGAATCAGCCCCAGCATTTT
clone size: -; V gene: TRBV2; J gene: TRBJ2-7; D gene: TRBD2; CDR3 protein: CASSEALLAGGYEQYF; CDR3 DNA: TGTGCCAGCAGTGAAGCTCTACTAGCGGGAGGCTACGAGCAGTACTTC
clone size: -; V gene: TRBV4-1; J gene: TRBJ2-7; D gene: -; CDR3 protein: CASSQARNNYEEQYF; CDR3 DNA: TGCGCCAGCAGCCAAGCGAGGAATAACTACGAGGAGCAGTACTTC
clone size: -; V gene: TRBV6-5; J gene: TRBJ2-7; D gene: TRBD1; CDR3 protein: CASSPGTGKQYF; CDR3 DNA: TGTGCCAGCAGTCCCGGGACAGGGAAACAGTACTTC
clone size: -; V gene: TRBV5-4; J gene: TRBJ2-7; D gene: -; CDR3 protein: CASSRQVYSYEQYF; CDR3 DNA: TGTGCCAGCAGCAGACAGGTCTACTCCTACGAGCAGTACTTC
clone size: few; V gene: TRBV10-1; J gene: TRBJ2-3; D gene: TRBD1; CDR3 protein: CASSESAGQGNGDTQYF; CDR3 DNA: TGCGCCAGCAGTGAGTCTGCGGGACAGGGAAACGGTGATACGCAGTATTTT
clone size: -; V gene: TRBV5-1; J gene: TRBJ2-5; D gene: TRBD2; CDR3 protein: CASSLSLAGGPGTQYF; CDR3 DNA: TGCGCCAGCAGCTTGAGTCTAGCGGGAGGGCCTGGGACCCAGTACTTC
clone size: -; V gene: TRBV18; J gene: TRBJ1-1; D gene: TRBD1; CDR3 protein: CASSPDRANTEAFF; CDR3 DNA: TGTGCCAGCTCACCGGACAGGGCGAACACTGAAGCTTTCTTT
clone size: -; V gene: TRBV7-9; J gene: TRBJ1-2; D gene: TRBD1; CDR3 protein: CASSYGQGAYGYTF; CDR3 DNA: TGTGCCAGCAGCTACGGACAGGGCGCTTATGGCTACACCTTC
clone size: -; V gene: TRBV5-5; J gene: TRBJ1-2; D gene: TRBD1; CDR3 protein: CASSPGQGEYGYTF; CDR3 DNA: TGTGCCAGCAGCCCAGGACAGGGGGAGTATGGCTACACCTTC
clone size: -; V gene: TRBV30; J gene: TRBJ2-7; D gene: TRBD2; CDR3 protein: CAWTSGSYEQYF; CDR3 DNA: TGTGCCTGGACTAGCGGGAGTTACGAGCAGTACTTC
clone size: -; V gene: TRBV11-3; J gene: TRBJ2-1; D gene: -; CDR3 protein: CASSFGGHNEQFF; CDR3 DNA: TGTGCCAGCAGCTTCGGGGGGCACAATGAGCAGTTCTTC
clone size: -; V gene: TRBV5-1; J gene: TRBJ2-7; D gene: -; CDR3 protein: CASSPQGGSYEQYF; CDR3 DNA: TGCGCCAGCAGCCCCCAGGGGGGAAGCTACGAGCAGTACTTC
clone size: -; V gene: TRBV19; J gene: TRBJ2-2; D gene: TRBD1; CDR3 protein: CASSYDRVSGELFF; CDR3 DNA: TGTGCCAGTAGCTACGACAGGGTGTCCGGGGAGCTGTTTTTT
clone size: -; V gene: TRBV2; J gene: TRBJ1-1; D gene: -; CDR3 protein: CASTRGGASARNTEAFF; CDR3 DNA: TGTGCCAGCACCCGAGGTGGGGCCAGTGCACGGAACACTGAAGCTTTCTTT
clone size: -; V gene: TRBV9; J gene: TRBJ2-4; D gene: TRBD2; CDR3 protein: CASSSLGEGNIQYF; CDR3 DNA: TGTGCCAGCAGCTCCCTGGGGGAGGGAAACATTCAGTACTTC
clone size: -; V gene: TRBV30; J gene: TRBJ1-5; D gene: -; CDR3 protein: CACPQGKPQHF; CDR3 DNA: TGTGCCTGCCCCCAGGGGAAGCCCCAGCATTTT
clone size: -; V gene: TRBV28; J gene: TRBJ1-4; D gene: -; CDR3 protein: CASSLTAGLTILFF; CDR3 DNA: TGTGCCAGCAGTTTGACAGCGGGCTTGACTATACTGTTTTTT